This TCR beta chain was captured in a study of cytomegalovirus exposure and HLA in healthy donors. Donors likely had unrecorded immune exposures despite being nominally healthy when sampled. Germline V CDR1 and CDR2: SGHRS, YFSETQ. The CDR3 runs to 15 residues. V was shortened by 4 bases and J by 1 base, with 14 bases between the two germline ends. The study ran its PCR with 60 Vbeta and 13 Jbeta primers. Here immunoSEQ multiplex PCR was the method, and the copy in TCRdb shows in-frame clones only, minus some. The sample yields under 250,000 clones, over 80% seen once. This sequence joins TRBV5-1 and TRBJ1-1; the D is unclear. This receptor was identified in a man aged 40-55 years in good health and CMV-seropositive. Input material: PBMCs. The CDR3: CASSAHALGNTEAFF. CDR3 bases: TGCGCCAGCAGCGCCCACGCGCTAGGGAACACTGAAGCTTTCTTT. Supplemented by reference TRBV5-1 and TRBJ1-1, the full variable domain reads KAGVTQTPRYLIKTRGQQVTLSCSPISGHRSVSWYQQTPGQGLQFLFEYFSETQRNKGNFPGRFSGRQFSNSRSEMNVSTLELGDSALYLCASSAHALGNTEAFFGQGTRLTVV.